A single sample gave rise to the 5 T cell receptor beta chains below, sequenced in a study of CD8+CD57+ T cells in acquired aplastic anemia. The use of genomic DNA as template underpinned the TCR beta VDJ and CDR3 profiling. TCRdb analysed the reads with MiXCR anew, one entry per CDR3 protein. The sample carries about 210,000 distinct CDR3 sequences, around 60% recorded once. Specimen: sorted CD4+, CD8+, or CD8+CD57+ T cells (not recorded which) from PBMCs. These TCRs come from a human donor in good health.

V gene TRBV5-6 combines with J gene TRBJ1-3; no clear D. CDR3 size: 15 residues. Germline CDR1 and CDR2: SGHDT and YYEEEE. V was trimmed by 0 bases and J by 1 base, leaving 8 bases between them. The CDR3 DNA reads TGTGCCAGCAGCTTGGGGTATAGTTCTGGAAACACCATATATTTT. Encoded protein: CASSLGYSSGNTIYF.

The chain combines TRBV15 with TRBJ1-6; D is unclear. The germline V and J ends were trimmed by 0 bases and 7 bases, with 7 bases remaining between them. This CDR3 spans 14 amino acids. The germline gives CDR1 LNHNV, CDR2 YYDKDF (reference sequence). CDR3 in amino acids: CATSRDRPNSPLHF. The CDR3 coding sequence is TGTGCCACCAGCAGAGATCGACCCAATTCACCCCTCCACTTT.

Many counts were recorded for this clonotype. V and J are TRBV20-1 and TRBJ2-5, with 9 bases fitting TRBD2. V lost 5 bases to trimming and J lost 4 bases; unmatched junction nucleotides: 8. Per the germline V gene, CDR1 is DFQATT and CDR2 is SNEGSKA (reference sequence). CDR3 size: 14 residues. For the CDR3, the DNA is TGCAGTGCTGGGGGGCGGGGGGGCCGAGAGACCCAGTACTTC. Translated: CSAGGRGGRETQYF.

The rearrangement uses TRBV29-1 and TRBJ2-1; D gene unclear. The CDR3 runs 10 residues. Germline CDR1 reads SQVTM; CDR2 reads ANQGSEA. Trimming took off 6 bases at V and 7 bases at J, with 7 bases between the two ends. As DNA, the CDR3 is TGCAGCGTCGACCCGAATGAGCAGTTCTTC. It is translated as CSVDPNEQFF.

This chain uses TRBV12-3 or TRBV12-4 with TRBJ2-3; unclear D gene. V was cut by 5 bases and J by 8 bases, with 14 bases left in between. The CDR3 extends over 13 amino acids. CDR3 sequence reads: CASSVSTPGTQYF. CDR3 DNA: TGTGCCAGCAGTGTTTCGACCCCCGGTACGCAGTATTTT.